Each of the 17 T cell receptor beta chains below was sequenced from the same sample in a study of CD4 T cells in relation to SARS-CoV-2 and coronaviruses. TCRdb keeps only in-frame clones here, not all; method: immunoSEQ multiplex PCR. This sample yields just over 35,000 clones, of which 70% to 85% are seen a single time; over 20% belongs to the top ten. These receptors' targets are unknown. The sequencing input was memory CD4+ T cells from PBMCs, cultured in vitro. These receptor sequences come from an adult with COVID-19.

This chain connects TRBV5-5 to TRBJ1-1; D is perhaps TRBD1 (6 bases). Trimming took off 4 bases at V and 6 bases at J, with 19 bases between the two ends. CDR1 is SGHKS, CDR2 YYEKEE, per germline (reference sequence). CDR3 length: 15 amino acids. The CDR3 DNA follows: TGTGCCAGCAGCCGTACAACAGGGCCGGAGGCTGAAGCTTTCTTT. Amino acids: CASSRTTGPEAEAFF.

CDR3 residues: CASSLGTSNEQFF. DNA of the CDR3: TGTGCCAGCAGCTTAGGGACTAGCAATGAGCAGTTCTTC. The genes are TRBV7-2 and TRBJ2-1, with 7 bases aligning to TRBD2. V shed 1 base, J shed 6 bases, and the junction held 0 bases outside the gene matches. The germline V gene encodes CDR1 SGHTA and CDR2 FQGNSA. There are 13 residues in the CDR3.

This chain connects TRBV7-2 to TRBJ2-7, with 9 nucleotides matching TRBD2. The CDR3 runs to 15 residues. J gave up 2 bases and V 3 bases, and 5 bases lay outside the gene matches. CDR1 is SGHTA and CDR2 is FQGNSA in the germline V gene. In DNA, the CDR3 is TGTGCCAGCAGCTTGCGGGGGACTAGCCCCTACGAGCAGTACTTC. It codes for CASSLRGTSPYEQYF.

The rearrangement links TRBV10-3 to TRBJ1-2; possibly TRBD1 for D (6 bases). Germline V gene lookup returns CDR1 ENHRY and CDR2 SYGVKD. V lost 0 bases, J lost 5 bases, and 13 bases lay in between. The CDR3 contains 15 residues. The CDR3 region has the DNA TGTGCCATCAGTGAGTCTGAGACAGGAGCTTATGGCTACACCTTC. This encodes CAISESETGAYGYTF.

This clone was observed once. The rearrangement joins TRBV19 to TRBJ1-5, with D unresolved. CDR1 is LNHDA, CDR2 SQIVND, per germline (reference sequence). Between the trimmed V and J ends, which lost 5 bases and 0 bases, there was a span of 17 bases. This CDR3 spans 17 amino acids. CDR3 amino acids: CASSVTAQDFSNQPQHF. The CDR3 bases are TGTGCCAGTAGTGTAACCGCTCAGGATTTTAGCAATCAGCCCCAGCATTTT.

Details on this clone: The sample holds other DNA sequences that translate to the same CDR3. CDR3 region: CASSYGGSYEQYF. CDR3 nucleotides: TGCGCCAGCAGCTACGGGGGTTCCTACGAGCAGTACTTC. The J gene is TRBJ2-7, the V gene TRBV5-1, with D perhaps matching TRBD2 (6 bases). Per the germline V gene, CDR1 is SGHRS and CDR2 is YFSETQ. This CDR3 has 13 amino acids. V dropped 3 bases and J dropped 1 base, with 8 bases sitting between them.

The chain is built from TRBV5-4 and TRBJ1-4; D is ambiguous. The CDR3 loop spans 14 amino acids. Germline-derived CDR1 and CDR2 are SGHNT and YYREEE (reference sequence). The ends were cut back, 3 bases at V and 8 bases at J, with 14 bases in the middle. The CDR3 DNA sequence: TGTGCCAGCAGCTCTGCCGCGGCTCAAGAAAAACTGTTTTTT. This encodes CASSSAAAQEKLFF.

The chain has TRBV5-1 and TRBJ1-2; D unclear. Germline values: CDR1 SGHRS, CDR2 YFSETQ. V was cut by 2 bases and J by 8 bases, with 16 bases left in between. The CDR3 consists of 14 residues. In nucleotides, the CDR3 is TGCGCCAGCAGCTTCGTGTGGGCGGCGCAGGGCTACACCTTC. This codes for CASSFVWAAQGYTF.

This clone appeared once. The V gene is TRBV15, the J gene TRBJ1-1; 9 bases are shared with TRBD1. Germline-derived CDR1 and CDR2 are LNHNV and YYDKDF (reference sequence). CDR3 length: 16 residues. The ends lost 0 bases at V and 8 bases at J; junction bases unmatched: 10. CDR3 sequence (DNA): TGTGCCACCAGCAGAGAAGGCTACAGGGGGCCATCGGAAGCTTTCTTT. This gives the protein CATSREGYRGPSEAFF.

The chain uses TRBV11-3 and TRBJ2-3; 9 positions agree with TRBD2. The CDR3 spans 16 residues. The V segment lost 5 bases and the J segment 6 bases; nucleotides outside the gene matches: 12. CDR1 and CDR2 from the germline V gene are SGHNT and YENEEA. This CDR3 reads CASSLGRREGLDTQYF. CDR3 coding DNA: TGTGCCAGCAGCCTAGGGCGGCGGGAGGGCCTGGATACGCAGTATTTT. Together with reference TRBV11-3 and TRBJ2-3, the CDR3 gives the full variable domain: EAGVVQSPRYKIIEKKQPVAFWCNPISGHNTLYWYLQNLGQGPELLIRYENEEAVDDSQLPKDRFSAERLKGVDSTLKIQPAELGDSAVYLCASSLGRREGLDTQYFGPGTRLTVL.

This clone has a single count. The V and J genes are TRBV6-2 or TRBV6-3 and TRBJ2-3, with D possibly matching TRBD2 (6 bases). The CDR3 sequence is 14 residues long. The V end was cut by 2 bases, the J end by 6 bases, with 12 bases between. Germline values: CDR1 MNHEY, CDR2 SVGEGT. In nucleotides, the CDR3 is TGTGCCAGCAGTTACGGAGCGGGTGGCGATACGCAGTATTTT. Its translation is CASSYGAGGDTQYF.

V gene TRBV19 combines with J gene TRBJ2-1, with 8 bases that match TRBD2. The junction had 2 bases not matched to a gene; V was cut back by 5 bases and J by 5 bases. Germline V lookup: CDR1 LNHDA, CDR2 SQIVND (reference sequence). The CDR3 runs to 13 residues. The CDR3 DNA follows: TGTGCCAGTAGTGGGACTAGTCACAATGAGCAGTTCTTC. This codes for CASSGTSHNEQFF.

The rearrangement links TRBV15 to TRBJ2-6, with D perhaps TRBD1 (6 bases). CDR1 LNHNV and CDR2 YYDKDF come from the germline V gene (reference sequence). The V end was cut by 6 bases, the J end by 2 bases, with 20 bases between. The length of the CDR3 is 18 residues. The chain's CDR3 is CATRVGATGSAGANVLTF. The CDR3 nucleotides are TGTGCCACCAGAGTGGGGGCGACGGGTTCAGCTGGGGCCAACGTCCTGACTTTC.

A few counts support this clone. V usage is TRBV10-3 and J usage is TRBJ1-5, with 8 bases lining up with TRBD1. The CDR3 runs to 13 residues. J was trimmed by 4 bases and V by 10 bases; bases with no gene match: 6. CDR1 is ENHRY and CDR2 is SYGVKD in the germline V gene. CDR3 nucleotide sequence: TGTGCCACTACGGGGACAGGTAATCAGCCCCAGCATTTT. Its translation: CATTGTGNQPQHF.

The table lists this clone with a count of one. J is TRBJ2-7 and V is TRBV2; 7 bases align to TRBD1. V gave up 6 bases and J gave up 4 bases; unmatched junction bases: 3. Per germline, CDR1 SNHLY and CDR2 FYNNEI. CDR3 size: 12 residues. The CDR3 here is CASRLTGYEQYF. For the CDR3, the DNA is TGTGCCAGCAGACTGACAGGGTACGAGCAGTACTTC.

This sequence joins TRBV19 and TRBJ1-1, with 8 bases matching TRBD1. Germline values: CDR1 LNHDA, CDR2 SQIVND (reference sequence). V was pared by 1 base and J by 10 bases, with 14 bases of the junction left unmatched. CDR3 size: 16 residues. Here the CDR3 reads CASSIGSGGVQFGAFF. The DNA of the CDR3 is TGTGCCAGTAGTATAGGGTCAGGGGGCGTCCAATTCGGAGCTTTCTTT.

This clone was counted a few times. The chain has TRBV30 and TRBJ2-1; tentatively, D is TRBD2 (6 bases). V was trimmed by 6 bases and J by 9 bases, leaving 9 bases between them. This CDR3 is 10 amino acids long. CDR1 and CDR2 (germline): GTSNPN, SVGIG (reference sequence). The CDR3 spells CACGSGEQFF. The CDR3, as DNA: TGTGCCTGCGGGAGTGGTGAGCAGTTCTTC.